This TCR beta chain was observed in a study of shared clonotypes between healthy human individuals. This clone was seen just once. Profiled with immunoSEQ multiplex PCR; TCRdb holds only in-frame clones, not every one. In the table there are more than 2 million clones, 90% to 95% of which are singletons. Positive CCR7 selection of CD45RO-negative cells yielded the naive CD8 cells, and terminally differentiated effector memory CD45RA+ cells were excluded. Nashville, Tennessee was home to all donors, who were Caucasian adults. CDR3 length equals 13 residues. The V gene lost 0 bases and the J gene lost 8 bases, with 9 bases spanning the gap. The germline CDR1 and CDR2 sequences are SGDLS and YYNGEE.

The sample comprised naive CD8+ T cells from PBMCs. The clonotype comes from a man younger than 30 in good health. Some clones in this sample may be carry-over from other donors' samples. J is TRBJ2-1 and V is TRBV9, with a tentative D call TRBD1 (5 bases). CDR3 residues: CASSVDQGHEQFF. In nucleotides, the CDR3 is TGTGCCAGCAGCGTAGACCAGGGCCATGAGCAGTTCTTC. The full variable domain, with the rest looked up from reference TRBV9 and TRBJ2-1, is DSGVTQTPKHLITATGQRVTLRCSPRSGDLSVYWYQQSLDQGLQFLIQYYNGEERAKGNILERFSAQQFPDLHSELNLSSLELGDSALYFCASSVDQGHEQFFGPGTRLTVL.